These 30 T cell receptor beta chains came from one sample sequenced in a study of T cells after yellow fever vaccination. A single record per CDR3 protein comes from TCRdb applying MiXCR to the 5' RACE reads. The sample consists of about 400,000 distinct CDR3 sequences, approximately 6% of them appearing once. This specimen was PBMCs, taken 5 days after the yellow fever booster vaccination. These receptors were collected from a man aged 30 to 39 who received the YFV17D yellow fever vaccine.

This clonotype was counted ten times or more. The chain's CDR3 is CASSFNLNQETQYF. The CDR3 nucleotides read TGTGCCAGCAGTTTTAATCTGAACCAAGAGACCCAGTACTTC. The chain joins TRBV28 to TRBJ2-5, with no clear D. The V end was cut by 3 bases, the J end by 0 bases, with 8 bases between. The CDR3 extends over 14 amino acids. CDR1 and CDR2 from the germline V gene are MDHEN and SYDVKM.

This clonotype appeared a few times. The genes are TRBV19 and TRBJ2-2, with 7 bases matching TRBD2. The V gene end was trimmed by 9 bases and the J gene end by 6 bases; junction bases not matched to a gene: 7. Germline V gives CDR1 LNHDA, CDR2 SQIVND (reference sequence). The CDR3 has 13 amino acids. CDR3 coding DNA: TGTGCCAGCCTCCAGCGGGAAGCCGGGGAGCTGTTTTTT. Translated, it gives CASLQREAGELFF.

Ten or more counts support this clonotype. The rearrangement joins TRBV25-1 to TRBJ1-4; D might be TRBD1 (5 bases). Germline CDR1 and CDR2: MGHDK and SYGVNS. V gave up 7 bases and J gave up 9 bases, with 18 bases separating them. The CDR3 has 14 amino acids. Here the CDR3 reads CASTLTREGKKLFF. CDR3 bases: TGTGCCAGCACCTTGACCAGGGAGGGGAAAAAACTGTTTTTT.

CDR3 protein: CSSPGQAAQETQYF. CDR3 nucleotide sequence: TGCAGCTCCCCAGGGCAGGCCGCTCAAGAGACCCAGTACTTC. This rearrangement joins TRBV29-1 to TRBJ2-5; tentative D call: TRBD1 (5 bases). Per the germline V gene, CDR1 is SQVTM and CDR2 is ANQGSEA. CDR3 size: 14 residues. The germline V and J ends were trimmed by 8 bases and 2 bases, with 18 bases remaining between them.

This chain uses TRBV5-4 with TRBJ2-1, with a weak D call TRBD2 (7 bases). Trimming took 5 bases from V and 4 from J, leaving 16 bases between them. The CDR3 runs 15 residues. Germline V gives CDR1 SGHNT, CDR2 YYREEE (reference sequence). The CDR3 is CASSLRGGGYNEQFF. The CDR3 bases are TGTGCCAGCAGTTTACGAGGGGGGGGGTACAATGAGCAGTTCTTC.

This clonotype was observed a few times. The V gene is TRBV7-6, the J gene TRBJ2-3; tentatively, D is TRBD2 (6 bases). The germline V gene has CDR1 SGHVS and CDR2 FNYEAQ. The CDR3 is made up of 15 amino acids. V was shortened by 5 bases and J by 0 bases, with 12 bases between the two germline ends. CDR3 region: CASSPLGTSTDTQYF. DNA for the CDR3: TGTGCCAGCAGCCCGTTGGGGACTAGCACAGATACGCAGTATTTT. Supplemented by reference TRBV7-6 and TRBJ2-3, the full variable domain reads GAGVSQSPRYKVTKRGQDVALRCDPISGHVSLYWYRQALGQGPEFLTYFNYEAQQDKSGLPNDRFSAERPEGSISTLTIQRTEQRDSAMYRCASSPLGTSTDTQYFGPGTRLTVL.

This clonotype was found a few times. The chain combines TRBV5-1 with TRBJ2-7; 8 bases fit TRBD1. Trimming cost V 0 bases and J 1 base; bases outside gene matches: 6. Germline V gene data show CDR1 as SGHRS and CDR2 as YFSETQ. This CDR3 spans 16 amino acids. The CDR3 is CASSLVRDRGSYEQYF. The CDR3, as DNA: TGCGCCAGCAGCTTGGTAAGAGACAGGGGTTCCTACGAGCAGTACTTC. The whole variable domain, filled in from reference TRBV5-1 and TRBJ2-7, reads KAGVTQTPRYLIKTRGQQVTLSCSPISGHRSVSWYQQTPGQGLQFLFEYFSETQRNKGNFPGRFSGRQFSNSRSEMNVSTLELGDSALYLCASSLVRDRGSYEQYFGPGTRLTVT.

J is TRBJ2-7 and V is TRBV19, with a possible D match to TRBD1 (6 bases). The germline V gene has CDR1 LNHDA and CDR2 SQIVND (reference sequence). The V and J ends lost 3 bases and 3 bases respectively, with 12 bases between them. There are 14 residues in the CDR3. The CDR3 region has the DNA TGTGCCAGTAGTATCTCCGGACAGAACTACGAGCAGTACTTC. The encoded protein is CASSISGQNYEQYF. The whole variable domain, remainder taken from reference TRBV19 and TRBJ2-7, is DGGITQSPKYLFRKEGQNVTLSCEQNLNHDAMYWYRQDPGQGLRLIYYSQIVNDFQKGDIAEGYSVSREKKESFPLTVTSAQKNPTAFYLCASSISGQNYEQYFGPGTRLTVT.

The rearrangement uses TRBV30 and TRBJ1-1; D might be TRBD1 (6 bases). The CDR3 loop spans 13 amino acids. Deletions cut 2 bases from V and 5 bases from J, with 12 bases between. From germline, CDR1 is GTSNPN and CDR2 SVGIG (reference sequence). Written as DNA, the CDR3 is TGTGCCTGGAGTAAGGGGGGCCGGACTGAAGCTTTCTTT. Translation: CAWSKGGRTEAFF.

This clonotype was seen many times. This chain uses TRBV20-1 with TRBJ2-3; D possibly corresponds to TRBD2 (6 bases). The germline gives CDR1 DFQATT, CDR2 SNEGSKA (reference sequence). The CDR3 runs to 14 residues. V was clipped by 6 bases and J by 2 bases, with 15 bases between them. The CDR3 spells CSAKEEGNTDTQYF. CDR3 sequence (DNA): TGCAGTGCCAAAGAGGAGGGGAACACAGATACGCAGTATTTT.

This clonotype was seen at least ten times. This chain joins TRBV10-3 and TRBJ2-3, with 7 bases matching TRBD2. Germline-derived CDR1 and CDR2 are ENHRY and SYGVKD. V dropped 4 bases and J dropped 1; count of bases not matched to a gene: 11. The CDR3 consists of 17 residues. The CDR3 is CAISGSTRGSGTDTQYF. The CDR3 nucleotides are TGTGCCATCAGTGGATCAACTCGCGGGAGTGGCACAGATACGCAGTATTTT.

This clonotype has more than one count but fewer than ten. The V gene is TRBV5-1, the J gene TRBJ1-1, with a tentative D call TRBD1 (5 bases). Trimming took off 3 bases at V and 5 bases at J, with 17 bases between the two ends. Germline CDR1 is SGHRS and CDR2 is YFSETQ. The CDR3 runs 15 residues. The CDR3 coding sequence is TGCGCCAGCAGCTGGGGCGAGGGAAAAAGAACTGAAGCTTTCTTT. This gives the protein CASSWGEGKRTEAFF.

This clonotype was counted ten times or more. This chain links TRBV5-1 with TRBJ2-2, with 9 bases that match TRBD2. The CDR3 is made up of 16 amino acids. V shed 4 bases, J shed 0 bases, and the junction held 4 bases outside the gene matches. The germline V gene encodes CDR1 SGHRS and CDR2 YFSETQ. CDR3 bases: TGCGCCAGCAGCCGAACTAGCGGGCCGAACACCGGGGAGCTGTTTTTT. Protein: CASSRTSGPNTGELFF. The full variable domain, with the rest looked up from reference TRBV5-1 and TRBJ2-2, is KAGVTQTPRYLIKTRGQQVTLSCSPISGHRSVSWYQQTPGQGLQFLFEYFSETQRNKGNFPGRFSGRQFSNSRSEMNVSTLELGDSALYLCASSRTSGPNTGELFFGEGSRLTVL.

This clonotype was counted only a few times. The chain carries TRBV5-5 and TRBJ2-1, with 10 bases lining up with TRBD2. This CDR3 comprises 16 residues. V lost 4 bases to trimming and J lost 1 base; unmatched junction nucleotides: 5. Germline-derived CDR1 and CDR2 are SGHKS and YYEKEE (reference sequence). The CDR3 DNA reads TGTGCCAGCAGCCCTAGCGGGAGAGGGTCCTACAATGAGCAGTTCTTC. Encoded protein: CASSPSGRGSYNEQFF.

This clonotype was detected ten times or more. The rearrangement uses TRBV7-2 and TRBJ2-1, with D hard to call. The CDR3 consists of 13 residues. With 4 bases removed from V and 10 bases from J, the gap between germline ends came to 14 bases. Germline CDR1 reads SGHTA; CDR2 reads FQGNSA. The CDR3 DNA sequence: TGTGCCAGCAGCTCCCCCCTTATAGGCGAGCAGTTCTTC. Encoded protein: CASSSPLIGEQFF. Variable domain in full (rest from reference TRBV7-2 and TRBJ2-1): GAGVSQSPSNKVTEKGKDVELRCDPISGHTALYWYRQSLGQGLEFLIYFQGNSAPDKSGLPSDRFSAERTGGSVSTLTIQRTQQEDSAVYLCASSSPLIGEQFFGPGTRLTVL.

This clonotype was seen repeatedly, ten times or more. The chain carries TRBV5-1 and TRBJ2-7; D is ambiguous. The CDR3 runs 14 residues. V was pared by 0 bases and J by 3 bases, with 10 bases between. Germline V gene data show CDR1 as SGHRS and CDR2 as YFSETQ. This CDR3 reads CASSLAGWDYEQYF. The CDR3 DNA follows: TGCGCCAGCAGCTTGGCCGGTTGGGACTACGAGCAGTACTTC.

The chain employs TRBV24-1 and TRBJ2-1; 13 bases agree with TRBD2. The junction had 9 bases not matched to a gene; V was cut back by 2 bases and J by 0 bases. CDR1 KGHDR and CDR2 SFDVKD come from the germline V gene. The CDR3 totals 20 residues. CDR3 DNA sequence: TGTGCCACCAGTGATTCCGGGACTAGCGGGAAGGAGAGCTCCTACAATGAGCAGTTCTTC. It specifies CATSDSGTSGKESSYNEQFF.

This clonotype was seen many times. The chain is built from TRBV30 and TRBJ2-5; TRBD1 matches at 10 bases. Germline V CDR1 and CDR2: GTSNPN, SVGIG (reference sequence). This CDR3 region has 14 residues. J lost 7 bases, V lost 5 bases, and 10 bases had no gene match. In DNA, the CDR3 is TGTGCCTGGGGAGAGACAGGGGGCACTGGGACCCAGTACTTC. Translated: CAWGETGGTGTQYF.

The rearrangement uses TRBV7-2 and TRBJ2-1, with D hard to call. Germline CDR1 SGHTA, CDR2 FQGNSA. The CDR3 length is 16 residues. V was pared by 1 base and J by 0 bases, with 10 bases between. The CDR3, as DNA: TGTGCCAGCAGCTTAGACCCACGGGCCTCCTACAATGAGCAGTTCTTC. Translation gives CASSLDPRASYNEQFF.

This clonotype was found a few times. This chain joins TRBV21-1 and TRBJ2-5; the DNA was not used to check the table's D call, TRBD1. TRBV21-1 is deemed a pseudogene. The CDR3 runs to 19 residues. The CDR3 coding sequence is TGTGCCAGCAGCTTCTCGGTGAAGGGGGAGCTTTATCACCAAGAGACCCAGTACTTC. It is translated as CASSFSVKGELYHQETQYF.

This clonotype was observed many times. The chain carries TRBV4-2 and TRBJ2-7, with 7 positions matching TRBD1. V was clipped by 4 bases and J by 3 bases; unmatched bases: 9. CDR3 length equals 15 residues. Per germline, CDR1 LGHNA and CDR2 YNFKEQ. The CDR3: CASSLGVGQNYEQYF. CDR3 nucleotides: TGTGCCAGCAGCCTTGGTGTGGGACAGAACTACGAGCAGTACTTC.

This clonotype was seen a few times. The V call is TRBV29-1, the J call TRBJ2-5, with D unresolved. The CDR3 consists of 12 residues. The germline CDR1 and CDR2 sequences are SQVTM and ANQGSEA. With 7 bases removed from V and 5 bases from J, the gap between germline ends came to 14 bases. DNA of the CDR3: TGCAGCGCCGGACCATTGCTGGAGACCCAGTACTTC. Protein: CSAGPLLETQYF.

This clonotype turned up a few times. V and J are TRBV7-2 and TRBJ2-1; D could derive from TRBD1 or TRBD2 (5 bases each). The CDR3 length is 15 residues. Between the trimmed V and J ends, which lost 1 base and 8 bases, there was a span of 15 bases. Germline CDR1 and CDR2: SGHTA and FQGNSA. The CDR3: CASSLEWGWWYEQFF. In DNA form, the CDR3 reads TGTGCCAGCAGCTTAGAGTGGGGGTGGTGGTATGAGCAGTTCTTC.

This chain connects TRBV11-1 to TRBJ2-2; 10 bases map to TRBD2. Looked up from germline, CDR1 is SGHAT and CDR2 is FQDESV (reference sequence). The CDR3 spans 18 residues. V was clipped by 5 bases and J by 1 base; unmatched bases: 10. For the CDR3, the DNA is TGTGCCAGCAGCCAAAGACTAGCGGGCTTTTTGAACACCGGGGAGCTGTTTTTT. Protein sequence: CASSQRLAGFLNTGELFF.

The table lists this clonotype with a few counts. CDR3 region: CASSEGTGFIWGEKLFF. The CDR3 bases are TGTGCCAGCAGTGAAGGGACAGGGTTCATTTGGGGTGAAAAACTGTTTTTT. V gene TRBV25-1 combines with J gene TRBJ1-4; 9 nucleotides match TRBD1. This CDR3 is 17 amino acids long. The V and J ends lost 2 bases and 7 bases, in that order; junction bases with no gene match: 11. Per the germline V gene, CDR1 is MGHDK and CDR2 is SYGVNS. Complete variable domain (other parts from reference TRBV25-1 and TRBJ1-4): EADIYQTPRYLVIGTGKKITLECSQTMGHDKMYWYQQDPGMELHLIHYSYGVNSTEKGDLSSESTVSRIRTEHFPLTLESARPSHTSQYLCASSEGTGFIWGEKLFFGSGTQLSVL.

The chain carries TRBV12-3 or TRBV12-4 and TRBJ2-2, with TRBD1 identical over 8 bases. With 0 bases clipped from V and 5 bases from J, the junction kept 2 bases outside the gene matches. The length of the CDR3 is 15 residues. For the CDR3, the DNA is TGTGCCAGCAGTTTAGCACAGGGGGTAACCGGGGAGCTGTTTTTT. It encodes CASSLAQGVTGELFF.

This clonotype was counted ten times or more. The rearrangement links TRBV11-3 to TRBJ2-3; D possibly corresponds to TRBD2 (6 bases). Germline CDR1 and CDR2: SGHNT and YENEEA. The CDR3 length is 16 residues. V lost 5 bases, J lost 1 base, and 16 bases lay in between. DNA of the CDR3: TGTGCCAGCAGCCCTGGGGGGAAAAGGGGCACAGATACGCAGTATTTT. It specifies CASSPGGKRGTDTQYF.

The chain couples TRBV6-5 to TRBJ2-7, with 7 bases matching TRBD1. This CDR3 is 15 amino acids long. V gave up 6 bases and J gave up 2 bases; unmatched junction bases: 10. The germline V gene encodes CDR1 MNHEY and CDR2 SVGAGI. For the CDR3, the DNA is TGTGCCAGCAGGTCCCTGCCGGGACAGACCTACGAGCAGTACTTC. As protein: CASRSLPGQTYEQYF.

A few counts support this clonotype. The gene calls are TRBV12-5 and TRBJ1-1; no clear D. Germline V gene lookup returns CDR1 LGHNT and CDR2 FRNRAP. The CDR3 loop spans 13 amino acids. The V gene lost 5 bases and the J gene lost 4 bases, with 11 bases spanning the gap. The CDR3 nucleotides read TGTGCTAGTGGTCTCACAAGAGGCACTGAAGCTTTCTTT. Residues: CASGLTRGTEAFF. The entire variable domain, with the rest obtained from reference TRBV12-5 and TRBJ1-1, is as follows: DARVTQTPRHKVTEMGQEVTMRCQPILGHNTVFWYRQTMMQGLELLAYFRNRAPLDDSGMPKDRFSAEMPDATLATLKIQPSEPRDSAVYFCASGLTRGTEAFFGQGTRLTVV.

A word on this clonotype: This may be a read error, as it is one base from a much larger clone. The chain links TRBV5-1 to TRBJ1-2; TRBD1 might be the D (6 bases). Germline-derived CDR1 and CDR2 are SGHRS and YFSETQ. This CDR3 has 15 amino acids. V was pared by 9 bases and J by 8 bases, with 26 bases between. This CDR3 reads CANTPVGTPGGGYTF. The CDR3 DNA follows: TGCGCCAACACCCCGGTCGGGACACCCGGTGGAGGCTACACCTTC. The whole variable domain, remainder taken from reference TRBV5-1 and TRBJ1-2, is KAGVTQTPRYLIKTRGQQVTLSCSPISGHRSVSWYQQTPGQGLQFLFEYFSETQRNKGNFPGRFSGRQFSNSRSEMNVSTLELGDSALYLCANTPVGTPGGGYTFGSGTRLTVV.